The present T cell receptor beta chain was sequenced within a study of shared clonotypes between healthy human individuals. The CDR3 is made up of 11 amino acids. Germline assignment: CDR1 SGHTA and CDR2 FQGNSA. V dropped 2 bases and J dropped 6 bases, with 5 bases sitting between them. Some clones are missing from TCRdb's copy, which holds only in-frame ones; the method was immunoSEQ multiplex PCR. Seen here are 2.5 million or so clones, approximately 92% observed once, and the top ten hold over 0.12%. This chain connects TRBV7-2 to TRBJ2-7; D is uncertain. Material: naive CD4+ T cells sorted from blood. The subset: CD45RA+ positively selected. This clonotype was obtained from a man in his late teens or twenties in good health. The CDR3 region has the DNA TGTGCCAGCAGCTTAATGAGCGAGCAGTACTTC. Amino acids: CASSLMSEQYF.